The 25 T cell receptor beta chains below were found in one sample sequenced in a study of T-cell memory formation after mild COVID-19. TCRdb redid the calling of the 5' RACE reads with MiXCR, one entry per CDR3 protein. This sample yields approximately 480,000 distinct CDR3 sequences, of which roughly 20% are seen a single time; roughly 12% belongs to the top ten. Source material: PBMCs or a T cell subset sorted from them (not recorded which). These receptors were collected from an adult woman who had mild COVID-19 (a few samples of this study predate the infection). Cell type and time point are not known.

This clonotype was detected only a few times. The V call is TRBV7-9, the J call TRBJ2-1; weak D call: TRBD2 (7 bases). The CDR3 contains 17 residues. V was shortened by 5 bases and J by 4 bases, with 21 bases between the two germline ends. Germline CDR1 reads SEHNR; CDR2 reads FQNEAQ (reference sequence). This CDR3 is CASSPRGREKGYNEQFF. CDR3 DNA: TGTGCCAGCAGCCCTCGGGGGCGGGAGAAGGGGTACAATGAGCAGTTCTTC.

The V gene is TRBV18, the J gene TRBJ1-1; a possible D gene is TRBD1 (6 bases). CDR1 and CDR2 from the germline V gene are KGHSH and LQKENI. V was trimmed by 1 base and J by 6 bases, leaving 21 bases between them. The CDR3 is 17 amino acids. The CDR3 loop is CASSPRTMGGKASEAFF. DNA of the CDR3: TGTGCCAGCTCACCACGGACCATGGGGGGCAAGGCGTCTGAAGCTTTCTTT.

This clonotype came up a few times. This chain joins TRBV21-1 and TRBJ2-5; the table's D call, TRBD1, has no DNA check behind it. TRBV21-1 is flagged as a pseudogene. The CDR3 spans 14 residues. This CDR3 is CASSRTGGQETQYF. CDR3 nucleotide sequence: TGTGCCAGCTCTCGGACAGGGGGCCAAGAGACCCAGTACTTC.

CDR3 residues: CASSSSTGYEQYF. The CDR3 coding sequence is TGCGCCAGCAGCTCATCGACAGGGTACGAGCAGTACTTC. This chain connects TRBV5-1 to TRBJ2-7, with TRBD1 matching over 7 bases. With 3 bases clipped from V and 4 bases from J, the junction kept 4 bases outside the gene matches. CDR1 is SGHRS, CDR2 YFSETQ, per germline. The CDR3 runs to 13 residues.

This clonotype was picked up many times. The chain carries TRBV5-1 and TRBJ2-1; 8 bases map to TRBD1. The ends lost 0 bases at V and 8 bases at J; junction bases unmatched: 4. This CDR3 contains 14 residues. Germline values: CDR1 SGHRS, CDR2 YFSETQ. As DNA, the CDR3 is TGCGCCAGCAGCTTGGCTGACAGGGGCGATGAGCAGTTCTTC. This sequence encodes CASSLADRGDEQFF.

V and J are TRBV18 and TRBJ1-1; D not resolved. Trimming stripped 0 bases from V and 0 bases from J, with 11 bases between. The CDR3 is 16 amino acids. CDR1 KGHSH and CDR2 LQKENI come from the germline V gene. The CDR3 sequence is CASSPPYADLNTEAFF. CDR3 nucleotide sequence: TGTGCCAGCTCACCACCGTACGCAGACTTGAACACTGAAGCTTTCTTT.

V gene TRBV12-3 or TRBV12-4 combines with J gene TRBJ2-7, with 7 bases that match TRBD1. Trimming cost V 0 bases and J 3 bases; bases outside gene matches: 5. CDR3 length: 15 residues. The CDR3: CASSLAGGASYEQYF. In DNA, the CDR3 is TGTGCCAGCAGTTTAGCAGGGGGCGCAAGCTACGAGCAGTACTTC.

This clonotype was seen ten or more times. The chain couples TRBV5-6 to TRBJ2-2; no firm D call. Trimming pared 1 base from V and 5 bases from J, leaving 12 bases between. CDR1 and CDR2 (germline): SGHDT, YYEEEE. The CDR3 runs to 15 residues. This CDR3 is CASSLFDTLTGELFF. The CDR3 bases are TGTGCCAGCAGCTTGTTCGACACCCTGACCGGGGAGCTGTTTTTT.

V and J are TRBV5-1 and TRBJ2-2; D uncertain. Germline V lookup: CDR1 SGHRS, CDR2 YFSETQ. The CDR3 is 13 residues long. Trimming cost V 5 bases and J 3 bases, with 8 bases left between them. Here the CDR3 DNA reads TGCGCCAGCAGTAGTCAGGACACCGGGGAGCTGTTTTTT. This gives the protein CASSSQDTGELFF.

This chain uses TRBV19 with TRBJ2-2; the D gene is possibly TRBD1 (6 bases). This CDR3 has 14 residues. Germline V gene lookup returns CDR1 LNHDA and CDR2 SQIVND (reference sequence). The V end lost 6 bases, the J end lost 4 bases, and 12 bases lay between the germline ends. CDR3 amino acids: CASSRGVGTGELFF. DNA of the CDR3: TGTGCCAGTAGCAGGGGAGTGGGCACCGGGGAGCTGTTTTTT.

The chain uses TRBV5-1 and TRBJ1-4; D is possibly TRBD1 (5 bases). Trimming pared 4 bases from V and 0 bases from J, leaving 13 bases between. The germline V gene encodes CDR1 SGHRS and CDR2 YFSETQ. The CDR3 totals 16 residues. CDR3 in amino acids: CASSILGPATNEKLFF. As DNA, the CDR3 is TGCGCCAGCAGCATATTGGGACCTGCAACTAATGAAAAACTGTTTTTT.

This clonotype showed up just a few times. DNA for the CDR3: TGTGCCACCAGTCTCGGTCAGGGGATGATTAATGAGCAGTTCTTC. The encoded protein is CATSLGQGMINEQFF. J is TRBJ2-1 and V is TRBV24-1; D might be TRBD1 (6 bases). Per the germline V gene, CDR1 is KGHDR and CDR2 is SFDVKD. The CDR3 has 15 residues. V shed 6 bases and J shed 7 bases, with 18 bases lying between them.

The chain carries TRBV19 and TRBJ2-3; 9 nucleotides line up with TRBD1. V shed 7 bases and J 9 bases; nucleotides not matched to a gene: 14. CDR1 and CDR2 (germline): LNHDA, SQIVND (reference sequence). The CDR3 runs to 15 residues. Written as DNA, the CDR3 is TGTGCCAGTAAAACGGACAGGGGTCCAGCGGGGACGCAGTATTTT. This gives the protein CASKTDRGPAGTQYF. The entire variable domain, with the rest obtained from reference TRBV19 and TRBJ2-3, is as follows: DGGITQSPKYLFRKEGQNVTLSCEQNLNHDAMYWYRQDPGQGLRLIYYSQIVNDFQKGDIAEGYSVSREKKESFPLTVTSAQKNPTAFYLCASKTDRGPAGTQYFGPGTRLTVL.

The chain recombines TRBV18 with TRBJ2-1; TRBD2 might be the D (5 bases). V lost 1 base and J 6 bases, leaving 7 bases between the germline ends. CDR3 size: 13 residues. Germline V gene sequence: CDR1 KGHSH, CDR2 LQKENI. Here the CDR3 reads CASSPLASNEQFF. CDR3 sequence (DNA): TGTGCCAGCTCACCACTAGCGAGCAATGAGCAGTTCTTC.

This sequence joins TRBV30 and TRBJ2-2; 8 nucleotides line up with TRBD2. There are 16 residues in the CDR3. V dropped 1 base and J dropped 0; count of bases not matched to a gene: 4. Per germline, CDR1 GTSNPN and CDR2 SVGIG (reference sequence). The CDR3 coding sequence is TGTGCCTGGAGTGGGGTCGGGGGGGCGAACACCGGGGAGCTGTTTTTT. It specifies CAWSGVGGANTGELFF.

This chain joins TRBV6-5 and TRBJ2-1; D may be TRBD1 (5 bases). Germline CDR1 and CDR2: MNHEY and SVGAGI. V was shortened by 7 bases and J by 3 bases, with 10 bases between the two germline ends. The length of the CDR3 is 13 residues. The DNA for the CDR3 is TGTGCCAGCACTAACAGGCTCTACAATGAGCAGTTCTTC. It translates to CASTNRLYNEQFF.

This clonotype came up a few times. In nucleotides, the CDR3 is TGTGCCAGCAGCTGGGTCCCCCTGGGGCAGGCTTCTGAGCAGTTCTTC. Translating gives CASSWVPLGQASEQFF. This chain connects TRBV9 to TRBJ2-1; weak D call: TRBD1 (5 bases). Trimming pared 4 bases from V and 9 bases from J, leaving 23 bases between. CDR3 length: 16 amino acids. CDR1 SGDLS and CDR2 YYNGEE come from the germline V gene.

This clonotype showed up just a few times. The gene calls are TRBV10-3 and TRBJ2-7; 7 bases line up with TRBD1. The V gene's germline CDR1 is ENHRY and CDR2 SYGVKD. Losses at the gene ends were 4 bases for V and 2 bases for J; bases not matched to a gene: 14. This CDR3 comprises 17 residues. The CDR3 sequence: CAISVPGGETGTYEQYF. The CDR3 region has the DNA TGTGCCATCAGTGTTCCAGGGGGAGAGACAGGGACCTACGAGCAGTACTTC.

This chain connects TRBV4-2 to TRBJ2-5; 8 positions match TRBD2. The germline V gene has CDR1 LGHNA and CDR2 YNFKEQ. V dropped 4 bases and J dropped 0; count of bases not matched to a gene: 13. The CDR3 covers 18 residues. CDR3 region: CASSPPSGGSGDQETQYF. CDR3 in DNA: TGTGCCAGCAGCCCCCCCTCGGGGGGTAGCGGGGACCAAGAGACCCAGTACTTC.

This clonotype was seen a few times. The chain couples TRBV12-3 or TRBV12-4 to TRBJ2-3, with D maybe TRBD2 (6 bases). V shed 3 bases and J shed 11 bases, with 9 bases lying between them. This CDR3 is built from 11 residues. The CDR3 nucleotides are TGTGCCAGCAGTTTTGCGGGGTTGCAGTATTTT. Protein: CASSFAGLQYF.

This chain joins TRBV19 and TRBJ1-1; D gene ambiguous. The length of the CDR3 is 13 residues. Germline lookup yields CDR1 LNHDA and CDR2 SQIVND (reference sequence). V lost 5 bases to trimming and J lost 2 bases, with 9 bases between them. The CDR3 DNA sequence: TGTGCCAGTAGTTCCACGATTAACACTGAAGCTTTCTTT. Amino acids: CASSSTINTEAFF.

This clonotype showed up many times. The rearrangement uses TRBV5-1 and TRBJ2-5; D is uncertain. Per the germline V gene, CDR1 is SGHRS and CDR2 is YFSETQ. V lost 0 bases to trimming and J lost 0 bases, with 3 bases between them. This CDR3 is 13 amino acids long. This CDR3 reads CASSLANQETQYF. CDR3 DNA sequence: TGCGCCAGCAGCTTGGCAAACCAAGAGACCCAGTACTTC.

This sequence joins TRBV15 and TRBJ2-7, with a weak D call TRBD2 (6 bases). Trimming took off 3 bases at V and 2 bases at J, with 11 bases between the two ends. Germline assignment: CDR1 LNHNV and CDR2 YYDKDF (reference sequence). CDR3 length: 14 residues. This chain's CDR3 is CATSSTAGAYEQYF. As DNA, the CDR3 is TGTGCCACCAGCAGTACAGCGGGTGCCTACGAGCAGTACTTC.

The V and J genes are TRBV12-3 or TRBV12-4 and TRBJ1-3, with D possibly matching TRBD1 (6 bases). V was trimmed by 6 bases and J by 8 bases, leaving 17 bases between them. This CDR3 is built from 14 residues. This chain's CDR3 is CASSHTGSEDTIYF. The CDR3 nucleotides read TGTGCCAGCAGCCACACAGGGAGTGAGGACACCATATATTTT.

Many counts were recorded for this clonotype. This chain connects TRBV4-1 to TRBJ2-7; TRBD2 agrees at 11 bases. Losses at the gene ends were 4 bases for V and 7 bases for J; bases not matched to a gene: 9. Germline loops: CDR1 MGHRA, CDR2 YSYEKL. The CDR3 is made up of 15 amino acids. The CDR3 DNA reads TGCGCCAGCAGCCCAACTAGCGGGAGCGTAGAAGAGCAGTACTTC. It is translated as CASSPTSGSVEEQYF.